A single sample gave rise to the 20 T cell receptor beta chains below, sequenced in a study of T cells in Graves' hyperthyroidism and ophthalmopathy. What was amplified from RNA transcripts were TCR beta CDR3 regions. Initially, a first-round RT-PCR of the TCR CDR3 employed the HTBI primer set. TCRdb analysed the multiplex PCR reads with MiXCR anew, one entry per CDR3 protein. The sample has about 200,000 distinct CDR3 sequences, 17% seen once. Sequencing was performed on blood. The receptors originated from a man aged 50 to 59 with Graves' hyperthyroidism.

The table lists this clonotype with many counts. The chain joins TRBV3-1 to TRBJ2-1, with TRBD1 matching 11 bases. The germline CDR1 and CDR2 sequences are LGHDT and YNNKEL (reference sequence). CDR3 length equals 15 residues. Trimming cost V 6 bases and J 9 bases; bases outside gene matches: 10. CDR3 coding DNA: TGTGCCAGCAGTCCACGGGACAGGGGGTCCATTGAGCAGTTCTTC. Its protein is CASSPRDRGSIEQFF.

The chain is built from TRBV20-1 and TRBJ1-6, with 8 positions matching TRBD1. Per the germline V gene, CDR1 is DFQATT and CDR2 is SNEGSKA (reference sequence). The CDR3 is 15 residues long. V lost 2 bases and J lost 6; bases outside the gene matches: 6. Written as DNA, the CDR3 is TGCAGTGCTAGAAAGTACAGGGGGTTTAATTCACCCCTCCACTTT. Residues: CSARKYRGFNSPLHF.

This clonotype appeared many times. The V call is TRBV12-3 or TRBV12-4, the J call TRBJ2-1; D gene ambiguous. The V end lost 5 bases, the J end lost 8 bases, and 13 bases lay between the germline ends. The CDR3 is made up of 13 amino acids. CDR3 sequence: CASSIPFRDEQFF. CDR3 DNA sequence: TGTGCCAGCAGTATCCCCTTTAGGGATGAGCAGTTCTTC.

This clonotype appeared many times. The chain employs TRBV7-2 and TRBJ2-7, with TRBD2 as a possible D gene (6 bases). This CDR3 comprises 13 residues. Germline CDR1 SGHTA, CDR2 FQGNSA. V dropped 5 bases and J dropped 3 bases, with 11 bases sitting between them. DNA for the CDR3: TGTGCCAGCAGCCCTACGGGACTCTACGAGCAGTACTTC. Protein product: CASSPTGLYEQYF.

This clonotype was found many times. The J gene is TRBJ2-3, the V gene TRBV2; D remains ambiguous. CDR3 length equals 15 residues. The V and J ends lost 5 bases and 0 bases respectively, with 12 bases between them. The germline V gene has CDR1 SNHLY and CDR2 FYNNEI. The CDR3 here is CASSNWIPSTDTQYF. In nucleotides, the CDR3 is TGTGCCAGCAGTAATTGGATTCCTAGCACAGATACGCAGTATTTT.

In this sample, this clonotype turned up many times. The V gene is TRBV20-1, the J gene TRBJ2-1, with D possibly matching TRBD2 (5 bases). Trimming removed 6 bases from V and 7 bases from J, with 13 bases in between. The CDR3 sequence is 12 residues long. CDR1 is DFQATT, CDR2 SNEGSKA, per germline (reference sequence). The CDR3 region has the DNA TGCAGTGCGCCGGAGGAGATAAATGAGCAGTTCTTC. Protein sequence: CSAPEEINEQFF.

As to this clonotype: Mismatch with germline at one junction end may stem from a read error. The genes are TRBV7-9 and TRBJ2-7, with a tentative D call TRBD1 (6 bases). This CDR3 region has 13 residues. In germline, CDR1 is SEHNR, CDR2 FQNEAQ (reference sequence). The CDR3 region is CASSLVGGDEQYF. The DNA for the CDR3 is TGCGCCAGCAGCCTGGTAGGGGGAGACGAGCAGTACTTC.

This clonotype was observed once. The CDR3 here is CAISVDRDISPLHF. In nucleotides, the CDR3 is TGTGCCATCAGTGTCGACAGGGATATCTCACCCCTCCACTTT. V gene TRBV10-3 combines with J gene TRBJ1-6, with 7 positions matching TRBD1. The CDR3 totals 14 residues. Germline CDR1 ENHRY, CDR2 SYGVKD. The V segment lost 4 bases and the J segment 10 bases; nucleotides outside the gene matches: 7.

The chain is built from TRBV12-3 or TRBV12-4 and TRBJ2-5, with D tentatively TRBD2 (5 bases). V lost 6 bases and J 2 bases, leaving 13 bases between the germline ends. The CDR3 is 14 amino acids. CDR3 region: CASSYNSGQETQYF. The CDR3 DNA reads TGTGCCAGCAGCTATAACAGCGGACAAGAGACCCAGTACTTC.

This clonotype was found many times. The CDR3 sequence: CASSYGRGSSYEQYF. DNA of the CDR3: TGTGCCAGCAGTTACGGCAGGGGCAGCTCCTACGAGCAGTACTTC. The genes are TRBV6-2 or TRBV6-3 and TRBJ2-7, with D tentatively TRBD1 (6 bases). V was cut by 2 bases and J by 0 bases, with 11 bases left in between. Germline V lookup: CDR1 MNHEY, CDR2 SVGEGT. CDR3 size: 15 residues.

Here the CDR3 reads CASRPPGAIWGDQETQYF. In nucleotides, the CDR3 is TGTGCCAGCAGGCCCCCGGGGGCGATTTGGGGGGACCAAGAGACCCAGTACTTC. V usage is TRBV28 and J usage is TRBJ2-5, with D perhaps given as TRBD1 or TRBD2 (6 bases each). V gave up 6 bases and J gave up 0 bases, with 23 bases separating them. This CDR3 has 18 amino acids. Germline CDR1 and CDR2: MDHEN and SYDVKM.

This clonotype was found many times. The rearrangement joins TRBV18 to TRBJ2-5, with D hard to call. CDR3 length: 15 residues. CDR1 is KGHSH, CDR2 LQKENI, per germline. V dropped 2 bases and J dropped 7 bases, with 17 bases sitting between them. CDR3 protein: CASSPASLGLGTQYF. The CDR3 DNA is TGTGCCAGCTCACCAGCGTCCTTAGGTCTTGGGACCCAGTACTTC. The full variable domain, in which reference TRBV18 and TRBJ2-5 provide the parts outside the CDR3, is NAGVMQNPRHLVRRRGQEARLRCSPMKGHSHVYWYRQLPEEGLKFMVYLQKENIIDESGMPKERFSAEFPKEGPSILRIQQVVRGDSAAYFCASSPASLGLGTQYFGPGTRLLVL.

This clonotype has ten or more counts. The chain recombines TRBV7-8 with TRBJ1-5; tentative D call: TRBD1 (6 bases). Deletions cut 2 bases from V and 9 bases from J, with 14 bases between. Germline CDR1 and CDR2: SGHVS and FQNEAQ. The CDR3 sequence is 14 residues long. CDR3 coding DNA: TGTGCCAGCAGCTTAAGGGGGAGGCCGTGGCCCCAGCATTTT. Encoded protein: CASSLRGRPWPQHF. Looking up the rest from reference TRBV7-8 and TRBJ1-5 gives the full variable domain: GAGVSQSPRYKVAKRGQDVALRCDPISGHVSLFWYQQALGQGPEFLTYFQNEAQLDKSGLPSDRFFAERPEGSVSTLKIQRTQQEDSAVYLCASSLRGRPWPQHFGDGTRLSIL.

There are many counts of this clonotype. The rearrangement links TRBV3-1 to TRBJ1-1; D remains ambiguous. This CDR3 is built from 17 residues. Deletions cut 0 bases from V and 0 bases from J, with 14 bases between. Germline V gene data show CDR1 as LGHDT and CDR2 as YNNKEL (reference sequence). The DNA for the CDR3 is TGTGCCAGCAGCCAAGATGCCCGACCTGTGGTGAACACTGAAGCTTTCTTT. Its protein is CASSQDARPVVNTEAFF.

V gene TRBV5-1 combines with J gene TRBJ2-5, with 9 bases matching TRBD2. This CDR3 comprises 14 residues. J was trimmed by 5 bases and V by 2 bases; bases with no gene match: 4. In germline, CDR1 is SGHRS, CDR2 YFSETQ. The CDR3: CASSFTSGLETQYF. In DNA, the CDR3 is TGCGCCAGCAGCTTTACTAGCGGGCTTGAGACCCAGTACTTC.

The chain carries TRBV4-1 and TRBJ2-3, with a tentative D call TRBD2 (5 bases). Germline-derived CDR1 and CDR2 are MGHRA and YSYEKL. The CDR3 contains 16 residues. V was trimmed by 3 bases and J by 2 bases, leaving 15 bases between them. CDR3 loop: CASSQGASLATDTQYF. CDR3 in DNA: TGCGCCAGCAGCCAGGGAGCAAGCCTCGCCACAGATACGCAGTATTTT.

The chain has TRBV7-2 and TRBJ2-1; D possibly corresponds to TRBD2 (5 bases). Germline CDR1 is SGHTA and CDR2 is FQGNSA. Trimming stripped 3 bases from V and 3 bases from J, with 18 bases between. This CDR3 has 17 residues. The CDR3 is CASSFSEFASYYNEQFF. The CDR3 DNA reads TGTGCCAGCAGCTTTTCCGAATTCGCTAGCTACTACAATGAGCAGTTCTTC.

With regard to this clonotype: A much larger clonotype is one base distant, so this may be a read error. V is TRBV18 and J is TRBJ2-5, with 8 bases aligning to TRBD1. CDR1 is KGHSH and CDR2 is LQKENI in the germline V gene. The CDR3 is 14 amino acids. Germline trimming cut 4 bases from V and 5 bases from J; bases unmatched to any gene: 6. The CDR3 region has the DNA TGTGCCAGCTCACTCCCGGACAGGGAGGAGACCCAGTACTTC. Encoded protein: CASSLPDREETQYF.

This clonotype was seen many times. The chain employs TRBV11-3 and TRBJ2-7, with 8 bases matching TRBD1. This CDR3 contains 12 residues. Trimming took 4 bases from V and 5 from J; bases not matched to a gene: 1. The germline V gene encodes CDR1 SGHNT and CDR2 YENEEA. The CDR3 here is CASSWTGNEQYF. CDR3 coding DNA: TGTGCCAGCAGCTGGACAGGGAACGAGCAGTACTTC.

This clonotype came up many times. V is TRBV7-2 and J is TRBJ2-7, with 7 bases aligning to TRBD2. The CDR3 runs 13 residues. Germline loops: CDR1 SGHTA, CDR2 FQGNSA. Unmatched junction bases numbered 3, after V lost 6 bases and J lost 1 base. The CDR3 sequence: CASSSSGSYEQYF. The CDR3 DNA is TGTGCCAGCAGTTCTAGCGGTTCCTACGAGCAGTACTTC. Filled out from reference TRBV7-2 and TRBJ2-7, the complete variable domain reads GAGVSQSPSNKVTEKGKDVELRCDPISGHTALYWYRQSLGQGLEFLIYFQGNSAPDKSGLPSDRFSAERTGGSVSTLTIQRTQQEDSAVYLCASSSSGSYEQYFGPGTRLTVT.